The clone carrying this TCR beta chain has a handful of counts. Its antigen is still unknown. The data stem from a study of T cell responses to AZD1222 COVID-19 vaccine. Study-level information: The study pooled second doses at about 4 or about 12 weeks. Findings and caveats of the study: The span of vaccine-associated CD4 TCRs extended across spike, with dominance at 160-218 and 743-854. Once two AZD1222 doses were given, Spike-specific TCR breadth and depth went up. Most donors were white British, females outnumbered males, and clonal diversity was possibly underestimated.

The CDR3 loop spans 15 amino acids. Germline V gives CDR1 SGHRS, CDR2 YFSETQ. Trimming stripped 5 bases from V and 3 bases from J, with 15 bases between. Only in-frame clones appear in the TCRdb table, and some are missing; sequencing was by immunoSEQ multiplex PCR. The repertoire includes some 83,000 clones, about 82% of them detected once, and approximately 9% sits in the top ten. This TCR was sampled from an adult in good health. The chain joins TRBV5-1 to TRBJ1-5; tentative D call: TRBD1 (5 bases). Sequenced material: peripheral blood, taken on day 0 of AZD1222 vaccination. CDR3 DNA sequence: TGCGCCAGCAGTCCGGGGACGGGGTACAATCAGCCCCAGCATTTT. Translation: CASSPGTGYNQPQHF.